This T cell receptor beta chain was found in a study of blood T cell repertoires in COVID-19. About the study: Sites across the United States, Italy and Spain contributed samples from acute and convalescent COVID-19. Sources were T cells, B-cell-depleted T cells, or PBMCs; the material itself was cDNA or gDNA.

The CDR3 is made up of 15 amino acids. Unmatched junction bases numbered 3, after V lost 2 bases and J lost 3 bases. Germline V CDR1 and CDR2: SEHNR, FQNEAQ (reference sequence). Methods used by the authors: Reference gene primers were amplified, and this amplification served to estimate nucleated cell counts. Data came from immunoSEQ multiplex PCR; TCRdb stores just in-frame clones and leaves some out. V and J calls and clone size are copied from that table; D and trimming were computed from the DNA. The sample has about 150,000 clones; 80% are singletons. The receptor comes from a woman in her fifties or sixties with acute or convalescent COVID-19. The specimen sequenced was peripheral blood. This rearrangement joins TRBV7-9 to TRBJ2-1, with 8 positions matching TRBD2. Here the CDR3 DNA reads TGTGCCAGCAGCTTATCAAGCGGGAGCTACAATGAGCAGTTCTTC. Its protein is CASSLSSGSYNEQFF.